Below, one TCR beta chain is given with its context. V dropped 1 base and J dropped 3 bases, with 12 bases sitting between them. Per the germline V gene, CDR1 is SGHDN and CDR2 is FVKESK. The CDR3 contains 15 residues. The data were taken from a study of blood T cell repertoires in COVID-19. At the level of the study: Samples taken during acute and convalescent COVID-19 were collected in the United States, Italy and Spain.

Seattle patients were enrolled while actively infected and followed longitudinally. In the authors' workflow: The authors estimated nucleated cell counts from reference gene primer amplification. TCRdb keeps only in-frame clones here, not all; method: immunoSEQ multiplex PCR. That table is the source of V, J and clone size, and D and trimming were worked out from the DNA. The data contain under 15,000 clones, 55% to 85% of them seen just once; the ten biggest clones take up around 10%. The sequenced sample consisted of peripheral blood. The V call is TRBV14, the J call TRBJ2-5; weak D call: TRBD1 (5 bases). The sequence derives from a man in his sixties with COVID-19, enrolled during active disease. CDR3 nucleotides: TGTGCCAGCAGCCAAGCCTTCGAAGGGGAAGAGACCCAGTACTTC. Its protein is CASSQAFEGEETQYF.